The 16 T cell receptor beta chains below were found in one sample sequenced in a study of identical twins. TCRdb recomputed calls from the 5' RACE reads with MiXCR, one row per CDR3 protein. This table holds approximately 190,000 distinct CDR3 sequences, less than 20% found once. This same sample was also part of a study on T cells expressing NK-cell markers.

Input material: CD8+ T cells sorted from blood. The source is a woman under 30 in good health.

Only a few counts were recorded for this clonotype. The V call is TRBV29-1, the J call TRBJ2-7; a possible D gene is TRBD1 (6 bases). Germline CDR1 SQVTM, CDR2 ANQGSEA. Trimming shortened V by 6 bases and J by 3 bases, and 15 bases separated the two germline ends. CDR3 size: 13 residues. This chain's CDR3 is CSVIQGPYYEQYF. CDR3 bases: TGCAGCGTGATACAGGGCCCCTACTACGAGCAGTACTTC.

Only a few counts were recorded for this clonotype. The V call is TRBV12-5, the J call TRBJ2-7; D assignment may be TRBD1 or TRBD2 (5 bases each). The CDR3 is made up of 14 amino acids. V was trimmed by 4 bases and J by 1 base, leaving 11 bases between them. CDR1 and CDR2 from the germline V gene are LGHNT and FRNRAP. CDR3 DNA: TGTGCTAGTGGTTACGGGACGGGATCCTACGAGCAGTACTTC. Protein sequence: CASGYGTGSYEQYF.

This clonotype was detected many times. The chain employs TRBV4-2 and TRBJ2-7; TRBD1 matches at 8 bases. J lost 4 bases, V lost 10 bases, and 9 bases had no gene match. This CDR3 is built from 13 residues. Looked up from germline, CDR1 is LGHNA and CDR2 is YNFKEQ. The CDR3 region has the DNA TGTGCCACCCAACAGGGGGACGGGTACGAGCAGTACTTC. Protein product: CATQQGDGYEQYF.

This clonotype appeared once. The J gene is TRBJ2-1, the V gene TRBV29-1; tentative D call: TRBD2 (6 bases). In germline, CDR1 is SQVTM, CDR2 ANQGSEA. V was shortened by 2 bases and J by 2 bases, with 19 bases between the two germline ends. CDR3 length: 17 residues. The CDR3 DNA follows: TGCAGCGTTGAAATCGCGGTTAGCGGAAGGCCCTACAATGAGCAGTTCTTC. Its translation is CSVEIAVSGRPYNEQFF.

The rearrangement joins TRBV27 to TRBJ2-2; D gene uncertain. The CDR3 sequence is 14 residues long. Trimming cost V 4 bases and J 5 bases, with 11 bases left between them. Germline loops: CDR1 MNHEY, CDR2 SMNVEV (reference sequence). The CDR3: CASSSPAVTGELFF. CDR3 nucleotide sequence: TGTGCCAGCAGTTCCCCCGCGGTTACCGGGGAGCTGTTTTTT.

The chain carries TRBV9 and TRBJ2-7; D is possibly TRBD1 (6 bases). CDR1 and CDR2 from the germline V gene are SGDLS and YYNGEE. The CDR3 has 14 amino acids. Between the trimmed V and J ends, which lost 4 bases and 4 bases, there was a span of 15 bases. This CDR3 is CASSYGQLGYEQYF. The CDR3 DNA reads TGTGCCAGCAGCTATGGACAGCTGGGTTACGAGCAGTACTTC.

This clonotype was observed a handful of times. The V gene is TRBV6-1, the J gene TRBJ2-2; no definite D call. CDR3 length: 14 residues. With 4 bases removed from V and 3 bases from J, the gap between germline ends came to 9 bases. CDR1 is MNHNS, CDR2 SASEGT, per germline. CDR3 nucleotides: TGTGCCAGCAGTGCCGGTCCAGACACCGGGGAGCTGTTTTTT. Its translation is CASSAGPDTGELFF.

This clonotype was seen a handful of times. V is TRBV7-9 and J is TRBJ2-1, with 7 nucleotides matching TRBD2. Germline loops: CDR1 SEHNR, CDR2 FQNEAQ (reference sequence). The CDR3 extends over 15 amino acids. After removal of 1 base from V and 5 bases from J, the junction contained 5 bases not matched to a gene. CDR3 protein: CASSLGAGEDNEQFF. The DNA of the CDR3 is TGTGCCAGCAGCTTAGGCGCGGGAGAAGACAATGAGCAGTTCTTC. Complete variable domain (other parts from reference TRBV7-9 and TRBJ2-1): DTGVSQNPRHKITKRGQNVTFRCDPISEHNRLYWYRQTLGQGPEFLTYFQNEAQLEKSRLLSDRFSAERPKGSFSTLEIQRTEQGDSAMYLCASSLGAGEDNEQFFGPGTRLTVL.

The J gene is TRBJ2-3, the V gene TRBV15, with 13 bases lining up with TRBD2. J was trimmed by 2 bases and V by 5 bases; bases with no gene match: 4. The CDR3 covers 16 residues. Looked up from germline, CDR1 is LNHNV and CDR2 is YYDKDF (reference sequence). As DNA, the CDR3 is TGTGCCACCAGCGGACTAGCGGGAGCCCCCACAGATACGCAGTATTTT. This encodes CATSGLAGAPTDTQYF.

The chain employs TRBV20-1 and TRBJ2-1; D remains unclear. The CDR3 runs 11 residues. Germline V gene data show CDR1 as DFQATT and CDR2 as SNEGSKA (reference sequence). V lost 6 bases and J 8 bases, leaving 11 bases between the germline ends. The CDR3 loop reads CSASHDDEQFF. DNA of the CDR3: TGCAGTGCAAGCCATGACGATGAGCAGTTCTTC.

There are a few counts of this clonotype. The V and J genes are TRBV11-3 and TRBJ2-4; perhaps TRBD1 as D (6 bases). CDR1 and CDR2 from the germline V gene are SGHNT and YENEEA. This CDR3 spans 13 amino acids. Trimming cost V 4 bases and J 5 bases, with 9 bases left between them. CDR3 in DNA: TGTGCCAGCAGCTCCAGGGGTGAAAACATTCAGTACTTC. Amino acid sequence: CASSSRGENIQYF.

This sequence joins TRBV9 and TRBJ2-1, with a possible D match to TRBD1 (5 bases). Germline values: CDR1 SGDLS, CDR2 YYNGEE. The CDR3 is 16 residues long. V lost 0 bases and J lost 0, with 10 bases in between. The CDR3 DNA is TGTGCCAGCAGCGTAGCGGCAGGGCCCTCCTACAATGAGCAGTTCTTC. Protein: CASSVAAGPSYNEQFF.

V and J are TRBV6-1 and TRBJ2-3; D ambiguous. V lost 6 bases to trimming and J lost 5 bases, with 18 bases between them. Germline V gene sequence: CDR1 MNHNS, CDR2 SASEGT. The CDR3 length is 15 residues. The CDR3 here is CASSSAAISGDTQYF. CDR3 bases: TGTGCCAGCAGCTCAGCCGCAATCTCCGGAGATACGCAGTATTTT.

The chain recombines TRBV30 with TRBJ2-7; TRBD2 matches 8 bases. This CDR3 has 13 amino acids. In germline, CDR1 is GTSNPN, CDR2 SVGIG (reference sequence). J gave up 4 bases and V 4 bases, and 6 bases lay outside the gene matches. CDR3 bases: TGTGCCTGGATTCCGGGACTAGGTTACGAGCAGTACTTC. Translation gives CAWIPGLGYEQYF.

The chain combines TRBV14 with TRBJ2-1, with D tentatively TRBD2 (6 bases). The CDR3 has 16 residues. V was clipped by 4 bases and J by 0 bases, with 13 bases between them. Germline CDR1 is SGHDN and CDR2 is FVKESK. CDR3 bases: TGTGCCAGCAGCCCTTTGGGAGGTAGCTCCTACAATGAGCAGTTCTTC. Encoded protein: CASSPLGGSSYNEQFF. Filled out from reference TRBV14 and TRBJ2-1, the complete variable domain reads EAGVTQFPSHSVIEKGQTVTLRCDPISGHDNLYWYRRVMGKEIKFLLHFVKESKQDESGMPNNRFLAERTGGTYSTLKVQPAELEDSGVYFCASSPLGGSSYNEQFFGPGTRLTVL.

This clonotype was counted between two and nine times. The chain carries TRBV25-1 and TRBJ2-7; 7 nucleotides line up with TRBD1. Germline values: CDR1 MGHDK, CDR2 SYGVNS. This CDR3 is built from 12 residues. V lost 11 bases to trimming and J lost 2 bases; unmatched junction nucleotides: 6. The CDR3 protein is CACSGTAYEQYF. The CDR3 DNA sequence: TGTGCCTGTTCCGGGACAGCCTACGAGCAGTACTTC.